A selection of T cell receptor beta chains follows, all from one sample in a study of STAT5B mutations in CD4+ large granular lymphocyte leukemia. TCRdb's table, derived via immunoSEQ multiplex PCR, lists solely in-frame clones and lacks some. Found here are around 4,200 clones, about 77% of them singletons; the top ten hold over 70%. The sample consisted of PBMCs. The receptors stem from a man aged 60 to 75 with CD4+ T-cell large granular lymphocyte leukemia. The CDR3 runs from the conserved cysteine through the conserved F or W. Fields, in order: D gene, clone size, J gene, V gene, CDR3 protein, CDR3 DNA. D genes are given only for firm matches. Rows give clone size only sometimes, using once, few, many, or a class for an expanded clone.

d_gene: TRBD1; abundance: NA; j_gene: TRBJ1-2; v_gene: TRBV5-1; CDR3aa: CASSPTRQGDRDTF; CDR3nt: TGCGCCAGCAGCCCAACCCGACAGGGGGACCGCGACACCTTC
d_gene: NA; abundance: NA; j_gene: TRBJ2-1; v_gene: TRBV4-3; CDR3aa: CASSQALPAFRDDEQFF; CDR3nt: TGCGCCAGCAGCCAAGCACTCCCTGCCTTCAGGGACGATGAGCAGTTCTTC
d_gene: TRBD1; abundance: NA; j_gene: TRBJ2-2; v_gene: TRBV30; CDR3aa: CAWKGQGDTGELFF; CDR3nt: TGTGCCTGGAAGGGACAGGGGGACACCGGGGAGCTGTTTTTT
d_gene: TRBD1; abundance: NA; j_gene: TRBJ2-5; v_gene: TRBV4-1; CDR3aa: CASSQDPEQGNQETQYF; CDR3nt: TGCGCCAGCAGCCAAGATCCGGAACAGGGGAATCAAGAGACCCAGTACTTC
d_gene: TRBD2; abundance: few; j_gene: TRBJ2-7; v_gene: TRBV10-3; CDR3aa: CAISGTSGDYEQYF; CDR3nt: TGTGCCATCAGTGGGACTAGCGGGGACTACGAGCAGTACTTC
d_gene: NA; abundance: NA; j_gene: TRBJ2-7; v_gene: TRBV29-1; CDR3aa: CSVEDGTETYEQYF; CDR3nt: TGCAGCGTTGAAGATGGGACGGAGACCTACGAGCAGTACTTC
d_gene: NA; abundance: NA; j_gene: TRBJ1-1; v_gene: TRBV6-1; CDR3aa: CASSEYRTTEAFF; CDR3nt: TGTGCCAGCAGTGAATACAGGACCACTGAAGCTTTCTTT
d_gene: NA; abundance: NA; j_gene: TRBJ2-7; v_gene: TRBV6-5; CDR3aa: CASSSHGGLTAYEQYF; CDR3nt: TGTGCCAGCAGTTCCCATGGTGGGCTTACTGCCTACGAGCAGTACTTC
d_gene: NA; abundance: NA; j_gene: TRBJ1-2; v_gene: TRBV13; CDR3aa: CASSRGRGVYGYTF; CDR3nt: TGTGCCAGCAGCCGGGGACGGGGGGTCTATGGCTACACCTTC
d_gene: NA; abundance: NA; j_gene: TRBJ2-7; v_gene: TRBV19; CDR3aa: CASSMSAGGYEQYF; CDR3nt: TGTGCCAGTAGTATGTCCGCCGGCGGCTACGAGCAGTACTTC
d_gene: NA; abundance: NA; j_gene: TRBJ2-7; v_gene: TRBV7-6; CDR3aa: CASSAEPGAGEEQYF; CDR3nt: TGTGCCAGCAGCGCCGAACCCGGGGCCGGAGAAGAGCAGTACTTC
d_gene: NA; abundance: NA; j_gene: TRBJ1-4; v_gene: TRBV27; CDR3aa: CASSLSAEGRFTNEKLFF; CDR3nt: TGTGCCAGCAGTTTATCGGCGGAGGGAAGGTTCACTAATGAAAAACTGTTTTTT